This is a list of T cell receptor beta chains from one sample in a study of blood T cell repertoires in COVID-19. Using immunoSEQ multiplex PCR, the repertoire was profiled, and TCRdb retains in-frame clones only, with some absent. The profile shows about 210,000 clones, 88% of them singletons. Sequenced input: peripheral blood. These receptor sequences come from a man younger than 35 with active or convalescent COVID-19. The CDR3 runs from the conserved cysteine through the conserved F or W. The D gene is left open where the match is weak. Only part of the rows carry a size: once, few, many, or a class if the clone is expanded.

j_gene | d_gene | abundance | v_gene | CDR3nt | CDR3aa
TRBJ2-2 | TRBD2 | - | TRBV7-3 | TGTGCCAGCAGCTTAAACCTAGCGGGAGTGGTTGGCGGGGAGCTGTTTTTT | CASSLNLAGVVGGELFF
TRBJ2-7 | - | - | TRBV30 | TGTGCCTGGAGAGGAGACAGTAACGAGCAGTACTTC | CAWRGDSNEQYF
TRBJ2-7 | TRBD2 | - | TRBV10-3 | TGTGCCATCTCAAAAACGGGACTAGCGGGCTCCTACGAGCAGTACTTC | CAISKTGLAGSYEQYF
TRBJ1-6 | - | - | TRBV30 | TGTGCCTGGAGTTCTGAGGGTCATTCACCCCTCCACTTT | CAWSSEGHSPLHF
TRBJ1-2 | TRBD1 | few | TRBV19 | TGTGCCAGTAGTACATCCCCGGGACAGGGATATGGCTACACCTTC | CASSTSPGQGYGYTF
TRBJ2-3 | - | - | TRBV7-9 | TGTGCCAGCAGCTCCGCGACTAGTTTGAACGCAGATACGCAGTATTTT | CASSSATSLNADTQYF
TRBJ2-5 | - | - | TRBV25-1 | TGTGCCAGCAGTGAATGGTCAGGGGAGACCCAGTACTTC | CASSEWSGETQYF
TRBJ2-1 | TRBD1 | - | TRBV27 | TGTGCCAGCAGTTCGACAGGGGGCGGCTCCTACAATGAGCAGTTCTTC | CASSSTGGGSYNEQFF
TRBJ1-2 | - | - | TRBV19 | TGTGCCAGTAGTTTAAAATTCAGGGGCCCCAACTATGGCTACACCTTC | CASSLKFRGPNYGYTF
TRBJ1-1 | TRBD1 | - | TRBV5-1 | TGCGCCAGCAGCTCCTACACCGGGACAGACATGAACACTGAAGCTTTCTTT | CASSSYTGTDMNTEAFF
TRBJ2-5 | - | - | TRBV3-1/TRBV3-2 | TGTGCCAGCAGTCCCATGGAGTACGGGACCCAGTACTTC | CASSPMEYGTQYF
TRBJ2-7 | TRBD1 | - | TRBV3-1/TRBV3-2 | TGTGCCAGCAGCACTGGACAGGGAATGTACGAGCAGTACTTC | CASSTGQGMYEQYF
TRBJ1-5 | - | - | TRBV19 | TGTGCCAGCCGGGAGGGCTTTTATGGCAATCAGCCCCAGCATTTT | CASREGFYGNQPQHF
TRBJ2-7 | - | - | TRBV7-6 | TGTGCCAGCAGCTCTACTGCTGACAGCTCCTACGAGCAGTACTTC | CASSSTADSSYEQYF
TRBJ1-6 | - | - | TRBV18 | TGTGCCAGCTCAGTGCCGGGTACTGTGGGTTTACGGCCACCCCTCCACTTT | CASSVPGTVGLRPPLHF
TRBJ2-5 | TRBD1 | - | TRBV27 | TGTGCCAGCAGTCCGGACAGGTTGCAAGAGACCCAGTACTTC | CASSPDRLQETQYF
TRBJ1-1 | - | - | TRBV5-1 | TGCGCCAGCAGCTCCCGTAGGAACACTGAAGCTTTCTTT | CASSSRRNTEAFF
TRBJ1-2 | TRBD1 | - | TRBV3-1/TRBV3-2 | TGTGCCAGCAGCCCACGGGACAGGGGTGGCTACACCTTC | CASSPRDRGGYTF
TRBJ2-7 | - | few | TRBV11-2 | TGTGCCAGCAGCTTTCAATACGAGCAGTACTTC | CASSFQYEQYF
TRBJ2-7 | - | - | TRBV6-5 | TGTGCCAGCAGTTACGGGCAGAGCTCCTACGAGCAGTACTTC | CASSYGQSSYEQYF
TRBJ1-1 | - | - | TRBV12-3/TRBV12-4 | TGTGCCAGCAGTTCAGGCAGAGACACTGAAGCTTTCTTT | CASSSGRDTEAFF
TRBJ1-1 | TRBD1 | - | TRBV10-2 | TGCGCCAGCAGAATGACAGGGGCGACTGAAGCTTTCTTT | CASRMTGATEAFF
TRBJ2-5 | - | - | TRBV7-2 | TGTGCCAGCAGCTTGGGCGGGGTGAATCAAGAGACCCAGTACTTC | CASSLGGVNQETQYF
TRBJ2-2 | - | - | TRBV19 | TGTGCCAGTAGTATTAGGGGCTACGATTTTCCCGGGGAGCTGTTTTTT | CASSIRGYDFPGELFF
TRBJ1-1 | - | - | TRBV4-1 | TGCGCCAGCAGCCAACGGAGCGGGGGGAACACTGAAGCTTTCTTT | CASSQRSGGNTEAFF
TRBJ2-2 | - | - | TRBV18 | TGTGCCAGCTCACCAACAGGGTCCACCGGGGAGCTGTTTTTT | CASSPTGSTGELFF
TRBJ1-1 | TRBD1 | few | TRBV11-2 | TGTGCCAGCAGCCTATTACAGGGGGCATGGACTGAAGCTTTCTTT | CASSLLQGAWTEAFF
TRBJ1-1 | - | - | TRBV30 | TGTGCCTGGAGTAAGGGACAATCTAACACTGAAGCTTTCTTT | CAWSKGQSNTEAFF
TRBJ1-1 | - | - | TRBV29-1 | TGCAGCGTTGAAACCCGACAGTCCATGAACACTGAAGCTTTCTTT | CSVETRQSMNTEAFF
TRBJ2-2 | - | - | TRBV12-3/TRBV12-4 | TGTGCCAGCAGTTCACTAGTCCCCGGGGAGCTGTTTTTT | CASSSLVPGELFF